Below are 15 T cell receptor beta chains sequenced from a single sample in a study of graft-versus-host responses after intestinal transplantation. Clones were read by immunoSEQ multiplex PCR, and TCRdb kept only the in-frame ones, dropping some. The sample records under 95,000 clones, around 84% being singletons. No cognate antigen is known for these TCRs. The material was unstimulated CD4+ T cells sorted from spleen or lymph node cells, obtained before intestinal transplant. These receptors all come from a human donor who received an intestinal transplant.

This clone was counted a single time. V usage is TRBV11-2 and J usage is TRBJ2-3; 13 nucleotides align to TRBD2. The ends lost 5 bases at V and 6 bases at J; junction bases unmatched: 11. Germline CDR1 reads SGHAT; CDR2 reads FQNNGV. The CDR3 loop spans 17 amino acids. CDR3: CASSPRTSGGPFDTQYF. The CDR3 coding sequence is TGTGCCAGCAGCCCGAGGACTAGCGGGGGTCCTTTTGATACGCAGTATTTT.

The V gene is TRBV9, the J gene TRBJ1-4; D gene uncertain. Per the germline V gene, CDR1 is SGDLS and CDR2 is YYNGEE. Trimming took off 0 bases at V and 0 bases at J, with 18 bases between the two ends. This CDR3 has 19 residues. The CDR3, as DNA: TGTGCCAGCAGCGTAGAAAGGGTTCAGGCGGGAGCAACTAATGAAAAACTGTTTTTT. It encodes CASSVERVQAGATNEKLFF. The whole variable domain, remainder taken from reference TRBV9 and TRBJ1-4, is DSGVTQTPKHLITATGQRVTLRCSPRSGDLSVYWYQQSLDQGLQFLIQYYNGEERAKGNILERFSAQQFPDLHSELNLSSLELGDSALYFCASSVERVQAGATNEKLFFGSGTQLSVL.

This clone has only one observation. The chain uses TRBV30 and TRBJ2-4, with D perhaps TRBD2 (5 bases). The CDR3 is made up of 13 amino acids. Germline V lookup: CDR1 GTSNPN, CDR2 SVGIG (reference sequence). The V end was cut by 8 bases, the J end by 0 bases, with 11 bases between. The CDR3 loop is CALEALAKNIQYF. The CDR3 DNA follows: TGTGCCCTGGAGGCTCTAGCCAAAAACATTCAGTACTTC.

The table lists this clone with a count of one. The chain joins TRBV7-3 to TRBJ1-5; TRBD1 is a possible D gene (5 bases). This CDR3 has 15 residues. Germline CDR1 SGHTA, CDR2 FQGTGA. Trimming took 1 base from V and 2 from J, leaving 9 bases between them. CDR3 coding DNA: TGTGCCAGCAGCTTAAGGGGGGGTGGCAATCAGCCCCAGCATTTT. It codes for CASSLRGGGNQPQHF.

The CDR3 sequence is CAFHSEKLFF. In nucleotides, the CDR3 is TGTGCCTTCCATTCCGAAAAACTGTTTTTT. The rearrangement uses TRBV30 and TRBJ1-4; D is uncertain. V was shortened by 7 bases and J by 8 bases, with 8 bases between the two germline ends. Germline V gene data show CDR1 as GTSNPN and CDR2 as SVGIG (reference sequence). CDR3 length: 10 amino acids. The whole variable domain, remainder taken from reference TRBV30 and TRBJ1-4, is SQTIHQWPATLVQPVGSPLSLECTVEGTSNPNLYWYRQAAGRGLQLLFYSVGIGQISSEVPQNLSASRPQDRQFILSSKKLLLSDSGFYLCAFHSEKLFFGSGTQLSVL.

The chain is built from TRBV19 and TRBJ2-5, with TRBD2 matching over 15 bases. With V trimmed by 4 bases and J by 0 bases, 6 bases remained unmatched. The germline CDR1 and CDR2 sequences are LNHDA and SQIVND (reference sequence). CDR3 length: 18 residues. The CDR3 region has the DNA TGTGCCAGTAGTACCCCGGGACTAGCGGGGGGAAACCAAGAGACCCAGTACTTC. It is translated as CASSTPGLAGGNQETQYF.

CDR3 DNA: TGTGCCAGCAGCCCGACCCGGGACAGGGTACCGTTCTTC. This gives the protein CASSPTRDRVPFF. The chain carries TRBV7-2 and TRBJ2-1; 9 bases are a match to TRBD1. The CDR3 length is 13 residues. CDR1 SGHTA and CDR2 FQGNSA come from the germline V gene. V shed 5 bases and J 15 bases; nucleotides not matched to a gene: 11.

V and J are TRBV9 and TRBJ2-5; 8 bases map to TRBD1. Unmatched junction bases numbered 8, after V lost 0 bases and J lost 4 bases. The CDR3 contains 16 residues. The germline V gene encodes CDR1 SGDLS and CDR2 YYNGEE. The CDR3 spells CASSVGGYDRGETQYF. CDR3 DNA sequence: TGTGCCAGCAGCGTAGGGGGATATGACAGGGGAGAGACCCAGTACTTC. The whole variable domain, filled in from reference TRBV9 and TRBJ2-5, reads DSGVTQTPKHLITATGQRVTLRCSPRSGDLSVYWYQQSLDQGLQFLIQYYNGEERAKGNILERFSAQQFPDLHSELNLSSLELGDSALYFCASSVGGYDRGETQYFGPGTRLLVL.

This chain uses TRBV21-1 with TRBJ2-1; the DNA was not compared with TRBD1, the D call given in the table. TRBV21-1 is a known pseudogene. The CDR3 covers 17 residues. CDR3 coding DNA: TGTGCCAGCAGCAAAAGACTCGCCAGGACAATCGACAATGAGCAGTTCTTC. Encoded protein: CASSKRLARTIDNEQFF.

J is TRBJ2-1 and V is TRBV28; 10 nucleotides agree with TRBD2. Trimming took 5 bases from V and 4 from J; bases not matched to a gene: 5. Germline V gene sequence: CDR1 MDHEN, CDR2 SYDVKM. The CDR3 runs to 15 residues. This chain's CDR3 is CASSPSGGAYNEQFF. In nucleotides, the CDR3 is TGTGCCAGCAGTCCAAGCGGGGGGGCGTACAATGAGCAGTTCTTC.

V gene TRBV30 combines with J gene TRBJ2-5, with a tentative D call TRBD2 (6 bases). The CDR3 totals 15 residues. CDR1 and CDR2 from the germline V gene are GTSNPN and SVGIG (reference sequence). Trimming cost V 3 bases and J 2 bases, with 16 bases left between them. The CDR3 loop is CAWREGRLTQETQYF. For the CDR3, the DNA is TGTGCCTGGAGGGAGGGCAGGCTTACGCAAGAGACCCAGTACTTC.

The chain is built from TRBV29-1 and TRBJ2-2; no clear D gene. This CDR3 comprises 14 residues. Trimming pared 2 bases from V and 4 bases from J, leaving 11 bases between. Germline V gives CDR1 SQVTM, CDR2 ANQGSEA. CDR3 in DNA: TGCAGCGTTGAAAAACAGTCCCTCACCGGGGAGCTGTTTTTT. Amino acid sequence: CSVEKQSLTGELFF.

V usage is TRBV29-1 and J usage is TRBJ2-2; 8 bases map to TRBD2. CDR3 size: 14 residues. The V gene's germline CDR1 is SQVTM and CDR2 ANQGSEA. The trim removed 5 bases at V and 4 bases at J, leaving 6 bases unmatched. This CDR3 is CSVRAGAVTGELFF. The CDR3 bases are TGCAGCGTTCGAGCGGGGGCGGTCACCGGGGAGCTGTTTTTT.

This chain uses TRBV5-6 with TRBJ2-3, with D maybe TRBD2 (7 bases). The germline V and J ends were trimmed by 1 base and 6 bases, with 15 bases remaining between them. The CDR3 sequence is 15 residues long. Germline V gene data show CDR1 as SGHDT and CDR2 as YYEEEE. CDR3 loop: CASSLSGGGHDTQYF. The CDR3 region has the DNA TGTGCCAGCAGCTTGTCTGGGGGGGGACATGATACGCAGTATTTT.

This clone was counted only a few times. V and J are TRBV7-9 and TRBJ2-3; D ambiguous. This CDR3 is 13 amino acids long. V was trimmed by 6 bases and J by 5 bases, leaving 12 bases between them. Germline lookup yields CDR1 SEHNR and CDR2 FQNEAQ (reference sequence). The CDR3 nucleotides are TGTGCCAGCAGGCAGGTCATGGGAGATACGCAGTATTTT. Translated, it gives CASRQVMGDTQYF.